This TCR beta chain was observed in a study of OX40 agonist ivuxolimab in advanced cancers. Study-wide context: Given to patients was ivuxolimab, an agonistic anti-OX40 (CD134) antibody. A male proportion of more than 75% was recorded, with mean age approximately 64 years and range 23 to 79. Three patients responded partially, comprising one with hepatocellular carcinoma and two with cutaneous melanoma.

Germline values: CDR1 KGHSH, CDR2 LQKENI. The V and J ends lost 3 bases and 4 bases respectively, with 15 bases between them. CDR3 size: 15 residues. The assay was immunoSEQ multiplex PCR, and TCRdb's table has in-frame clones only and misses some. The sample records roughly 100,000 clones, over 75% being singletons. The sequence came from an adult with an advanced solid tumor such as melanoma, head and neck, liver or kidney cancer. This chain links TRBV18 with TRBJ1-1; a weak D match, TRBD1 (6 bases). Material: CD4+ or CD8+ T cells sorted from blood, obtained in a trial of the OX40 agonist ivuxolimab. The CDR3 loop is CASSPLTGDVTEAFF. CDR3 DNA: TGTGCCAGCTCACCCTTGACAGGTGATGTCACTGAAGCTTTCTTT. The full variable domain, rest sourced from reference TRBV18 and TRBJ1-1, is NAGVMQNPRHLVRRRGQEARLRCSPMKGHSHVYWYRQLPEEGLKFMVYLQKENIIDESGMPKERFSAEFPKEGPSILRIQQVVRGDSAAYFCASSPLTGDVTEAFFGQGTRLTVV.